These T cell receptor beta chains were read from a single sample in a study of post-analysis software for immune sequencing data. TCRdb re-called the PCR reads through MiXCR, storing one row per CDR3 protein. Of some 890,000 distinct CDR3 sequences listed, approximately 53% are singletons. The specimen was blood. The source is a girl aged 10 to 17 with multiple sclerosis. CDR3s include the opening cysteine and the closing phenylalanine or tryptophan. Fields, in order: D gene, clone size, V gene, J gene, CDR3 protein, CDR3 DNA. The D gene is left open where the match is weak. The size entry is marked missing in some rows and otherwise reads once, few, many or a size class.

>NA|few|TRBV6-6|TRBJ2-5
CASSTVRAGETQYF
TGTGCCAGCAGTACCGTAAGGGCCGGTGAGACCCAGTACTTC
>NA|NA|TRBV12-3/TRBV12-4|TRBJ1-5
CASRVDRNQPQHF
TGTGCCAGCAGAGTCGACAGGAATCAGCCCCAGCATTTT
>TRBD2|once|TRBV20-1|TRBJ2-1
CSALLAGAPYNEQFF
TGCAGTGCCCTTCTAGCGGGGGCCCCCTACAATGAGCAGTTCTTC
>NA|NA|TRBV5-1|TRBJ1-1
CASSLEIGNAEAFF
TGCGCCAGCAGCCTCGAGATCGGGAACGCTGAAGCTTTCTTT
>TRBD1|once|TRBV5-1|TRBJ2-1
CASSSLSGQKQFF
TGCGCCAGCAGCTCACTTTCGGGACAGAAGCAGTTCTTC
>NA|NA|TRBV5-1|TRBJ1-2
CASSLDVRVDGYTF
TGCGCCAGCAGCTTGGACGTCAGGGTGGATGGCTACACCTTC
>NA|NA|TRBV7-2|TRBJ2-7
CASSYQIGEQYF
TGTGCCAGCAGCTACCAAATAGGCGAGCAGTACTTC
>NA|few|TRBV30|TRBJ1-2
CAWLRDLGYGYTF
TGTGCCTGGCTCAGGGATTTGGGCTATGGCTACACCTTC
>TRBD2|few|TRBV20-1|TRBJ2-1
CSPGLAEGNEQFF
TGCAGTCCGGGACTAGCGGAGGGGAATGAGCAGTTCTTC
>NA|NA|TRBV11-2|TRBJ2-7
CASSPTGVLIYEQYF
TGTGCCAGCAGCCCGACCGGAGTTTTGATATACGAGCAGTACTTC
>TRBD2|NA|TRBV2|TRBJ2-7
CASRGIRGAYEQYF
TGTGCCAGCAGGGGAATCCGGGGGGCCTACGAGCAGTACTTC
>NA|NA|TRBV30|TRBJ2-5
CAWSPRLETQYF
TGTGCCTGGAGTCCGAGGTTAGAGACCCAGTACTTC
>NA|NA|TRBV11-2|TRBJ2-1
CASSLEINEQFF
TGTGCCAGCAGCTTAGAAATCAATGAGCAGTTCTTC
>NA|NA|TRBV5-1|TRBJ2-3
CASRDASTDTQYF
TGCGCCAGCAGAGACGCCAGCACAGATACGCAGTATTTT
>NA|few|TRBV29-1|TRBJ2-7
CSVDAPHSYEQYF
TGCAGCGTTGATGCGCCGCACTCCTACGAGCAGTACTTC
>NA|once|TRBV20-1|TRBJ2-5
CSASGQLEFF
TGCAGTGCTAGCGGACAGTTAGAGTTCTTC
>TRBD1|NA|TRBV11-3|TRBJ1-1
CASSITQGRTEAFF
TGTGCCAGCAGCATAACACAGGGGAGGACTGAAGCTTTCTTT
>NA|once|TRBV4-1|TRBJ1-2
CASSQSFTSNYGYTF
TGCGCCAGCAGCCAGTCTTTCACTTCGAACTATGGCTACACCTTC
>NA|NA|TRBV11-2|TRBJ2-7
CASSEGRIFGGEQYF
TGTGCCAGCAGCGAGGGACGGATTTTTGGGGGCGAGCAGTACTTC
>NA|NA|TRBV7-2|TRBJ1-1
CASASRTEAFF
TGTGCCAGCGCTTCACGGACTGAAGCTTTCTTT
>NA|NA|TRBV10-3|TRBJ2-3
CAISEGRVGDTQYF
TGTGCCATCAGTGAGGGGCGCGTAGGAGATACGCAGTATTTT
>NA|NA|TRBV6-6|TRBJ1-2
CASRWDTKIYGYTF
TGTGCCAGCAGATGGGACACCAAAATCTATGGCTACACCTTC
>NA|NA|TRBV3-1|TRBJ2-4
CASSQGRASPGSRQIQYF
TGTGCCAGCAGCCAAGGAAGAGCCTCACCAGGTTCAAGACAGATTCAGTACTTC
>TRBD2|NA|TRBV7-2|TRBJ2-7
CASSWTSGGFSSYEQYF
TGTGCCAGCAGCTGGACTAGCGGGGGGTTCAGCTCCTACGAGCAGTACTTC
>NA|NA|TRBV12-3/TRBV12-4|TRBJ2-1
CASSLGTGRFF
TGTGCCAGCAGTTTAGGGACCGGGAGGTTCTTC
>NA|NA|TRBV4-1|TRBJ1-5
CASSQDLGGSNQPQHF
TGCGCCAGCAGCCAAGATCTAGGAGGCAGCAATCAGCCCCAGCATTTT
>NA|NA|TRBV12-5|TRBJ2-3
CASGSRTESDTQYF
TGTGCTAGTGGTTCTCGGACAGAGTCAGATACGCAGTATTTT
>NA|NA|TRBV10-3|TRBJ1-4
CAISERDRQAPNEKLFF
TGTGCCATCAGTGAGAGGGACCGTCAGGCGCCTAATGAAAAACTGTTTTTT
>NA|NA|TRBV2|TRBJ2-1
CASSGPSGEQFF
TGTGCCAGCAGTGGGCCATCGGGTGAGCAGTTCTTC
>NA|NA|TRBV9|TRBJ2-5
CASSVDRGALQETQYF
TGTGCCAGCAGCGTAGACCGGGGGGCCCTCCAAGAGACCCAGTACTTC
>NA|few|TRBV29-1|TRBJ2-1
CSVFLNEQFF
TGCAGCGTTTTTCTTAATGAGCAGTTCTTC
>TRBD2|NA|TRBV10-2|TRBJ2-7
CASSEPAGGKYEQYF
TGCGCCAGCAGTGAGCCTGCGGGAGGGAAATACGAGCAGTACTTC
>NA|NA|TRBV4-1|TRBJ2-3
CASSQSSPLLASDTDTQYF
TGCGCCAGCAGCCAATCCAGCCCACTGCTAGCATCCGACACAGATACGCAGTATTTT
>TRBD2|few|TRBV25-1|TRBJ2-3
CASSEGSGRSDTQYF
TGTGCCAGCAGTGAAGGGAGCGGGAGGTCAGATACGCAGTATTTT
>NA|few|TRBV7-8|TRBJ1-2
CASSSMRGNYGYTF
TGTGCCAGCAGCTCGATGAGGGGGAACTATGGCTACACCTTC
>NA|once|TRBV5-1|TRBJ2-1
CASSLYGTLDNEQFF
TGCGCCAGCAGCTTGTATGGGACATTAGACAATGAGCAGTTCTTC
>NA|few|TRBV5-1|TRBJ1-5
CASSYGGNGQPQHF
TGCGCCAGCAGTTACGGGGGGAATGGGCAGCCCCAGCATTTT
>NA|NA|TRBV18|TRBJ2-1
CASSTTTRPYNEQFF
TGTGCCAGCTCAACGACGACAAGACCCTACAATGAGCAGTTCTTC
>NA|NA|TRBV3-1|TRBJ2-6
CASSQGRPSGANVLTF
TGTGCCAGCAGCCAAGGGCGGCCATCTGGGGCCAACGTCCTGACTTTC
>TRBD2|few|TRBV2|TRBJ2-7
CASSQVSGSRPYEQYF
TGTGCCAGCAGTCAGGTTAGCGGGAGTCGGCCCTACGAGCAGTACTTC
>NA|NA|TRBV3-1|TRBJ2-5
CASSPLRRAWIVGLETQYF
TGTGCCAGCAGCCCTTTAAGAAGGGCCTGGATCGTTGGTTTGGAGACCCAGTACTTC
>NA|few|TRBV9|TRBJ2-2
CASSVAVRNTGELFF
TGTGCCAGCAGCGTAGCGGTTAGGAACACCGGGGAGCTGTTTTTT
>TRBD1|NA|TRBV5-1|TRBJ1-5
CASSLGDRDKQPQHF
TGCGCCAGCAGCTTGGGAGACAGGGATAAACAGCCCCAGCATTTT
>TRBD1|few|TRBV3-1|TRBJ2-5
CASSQNPTGAMETQYF
TGTGCCAGCAGTCAAAACCCGACAGGGGCGATGGAGACCCAGTACTTC
>TRBD1|NA|TRBV2|TRBJ1-1
CASSEFGTGGAWDTEAFF
TGTGCCAGCAGTGAGTTCGGGACAGGGGGCGCGTGGGACACTGAAGCTTTCTTT
>TRBD2|NA|TRBV14|TRBJ2-1
CASSQDVMRAGGASYNEQFF
TGTGCCAGCAGCCAAGATGTCATGAGAGCGGGAGGCGCTTCCTACAATGAGCAGTTCTTC